This T cell receptor (beta chain) was captured in a study of blood T cell repertoires in COVID-19. Everyone who took part was roughly 18 to 95 years old, and they came from 20 to 25 US areas. Clinical history reported by participants formed the basis on which cohorts were assigned. The CDR3 loop spans 15 amino acids. Trimming at V came to 6 bases and at J to 6 bases, leaving 7 bases not matched to a gene. Germline V gives CDR1 SNHLY, CDR2 FYNNEI. Profiled with immunoSEQ multiplex PCR; TCRdb holds only in-frame clones, not every one. Altogether 330,000 or so clones are present, approximately 91% being singletons, with the ten largest covering over 0.9%.

This TCR was sampled from a woman under 40 who had been exposed to COVID-19. This chain links TRBV2 with TRBJ1-6, with TRBD1 matching 8 bases. The specimen was PBMCs or T cells enriched from blood (not recorded which). The CDR3 sequence: CASRPTGVPNSPLHF. The CDR3 DNA reads TGTGCCAGCAGACCGACAGGGGTGCCTAATTCACCCCTCCACTTT.